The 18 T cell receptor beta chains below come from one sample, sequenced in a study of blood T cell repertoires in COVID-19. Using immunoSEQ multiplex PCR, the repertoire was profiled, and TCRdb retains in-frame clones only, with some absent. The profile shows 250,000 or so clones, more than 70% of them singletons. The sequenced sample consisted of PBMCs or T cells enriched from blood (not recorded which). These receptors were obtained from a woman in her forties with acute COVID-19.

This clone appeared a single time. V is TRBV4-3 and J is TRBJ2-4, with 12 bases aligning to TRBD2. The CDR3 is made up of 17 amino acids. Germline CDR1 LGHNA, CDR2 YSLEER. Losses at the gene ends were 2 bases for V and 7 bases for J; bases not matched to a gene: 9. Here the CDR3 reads CASSQLLTSGSLNIQYF. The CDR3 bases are TGCGCCAGCAGCCAATTGCTGACTAGCGGGAGCTTGAACATTCAGTACTTC.

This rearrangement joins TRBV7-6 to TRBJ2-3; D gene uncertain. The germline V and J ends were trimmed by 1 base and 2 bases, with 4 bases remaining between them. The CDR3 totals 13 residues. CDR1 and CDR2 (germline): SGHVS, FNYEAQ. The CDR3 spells CASSLDYTDTQYF. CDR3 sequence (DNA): TGTGCCAGCAGCTTAGACTACACAGATACGCAGTATTTT.

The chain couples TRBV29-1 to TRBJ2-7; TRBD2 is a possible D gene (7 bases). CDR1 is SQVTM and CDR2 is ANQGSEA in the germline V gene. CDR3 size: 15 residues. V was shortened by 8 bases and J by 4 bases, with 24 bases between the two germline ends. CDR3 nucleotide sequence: TGCAGCCGGTGTGAAGGGAGGGAGAGGGGGTACGAGCAGTACGTC. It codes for CSRCEGRERGYEQYV.

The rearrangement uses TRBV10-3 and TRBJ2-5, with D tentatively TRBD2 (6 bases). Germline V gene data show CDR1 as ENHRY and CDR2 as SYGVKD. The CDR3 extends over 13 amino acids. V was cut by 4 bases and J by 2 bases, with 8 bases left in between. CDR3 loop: CAISAREQETQYF. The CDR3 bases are TGTGCCATCAGTGCCCGGGAGCAAGAGACCCAGTACTTC.

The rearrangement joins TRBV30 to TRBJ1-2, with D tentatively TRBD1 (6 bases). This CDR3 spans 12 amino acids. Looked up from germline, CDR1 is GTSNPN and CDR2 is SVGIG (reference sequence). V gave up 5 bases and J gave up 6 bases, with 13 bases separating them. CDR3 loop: CAWEQGSHGYTF. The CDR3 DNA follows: TGTGCCTGGGAACAGGGTTCCCATGGCTACACCTTC.

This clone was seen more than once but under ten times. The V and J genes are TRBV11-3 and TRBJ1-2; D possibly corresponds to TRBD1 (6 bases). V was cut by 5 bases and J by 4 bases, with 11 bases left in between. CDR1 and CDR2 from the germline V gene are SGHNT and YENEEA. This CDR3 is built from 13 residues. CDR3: CASSGIGGYGYTF. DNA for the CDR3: TGTGCCAGCAGCGGTATAGGGGGCTATGGCTACACCTTC. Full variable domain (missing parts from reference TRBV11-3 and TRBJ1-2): EAGVVQSPRYKIIEKKQPVAFWCNPISGHNTLYWYLQNLGQGPELLIRYENEEAVDDSQLPKDRFSAERLKGVDSTLKIQPAELGDSAVYLCASSGIGGYGYTFGSGTRLTVV.

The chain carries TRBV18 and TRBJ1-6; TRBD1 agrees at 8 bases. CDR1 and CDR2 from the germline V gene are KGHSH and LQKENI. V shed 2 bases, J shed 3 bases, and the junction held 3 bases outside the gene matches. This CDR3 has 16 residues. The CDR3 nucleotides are TGTGCCAGCTCACCAGGACAGGGAAGCTATAATTCACCCCTCCACTTT. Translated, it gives CASSPGQGSYNSPLHF.

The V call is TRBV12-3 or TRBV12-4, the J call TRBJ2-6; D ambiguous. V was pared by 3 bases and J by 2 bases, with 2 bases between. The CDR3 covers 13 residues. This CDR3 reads CASSFTGANVLTF. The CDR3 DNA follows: TGTGCCAGCAGTTTTACTGGGGCCAACGTCCTGACTTTC.

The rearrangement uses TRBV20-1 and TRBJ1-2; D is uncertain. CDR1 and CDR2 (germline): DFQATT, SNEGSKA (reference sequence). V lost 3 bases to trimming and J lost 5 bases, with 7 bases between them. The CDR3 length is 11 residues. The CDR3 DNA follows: TGCAGTGCTAGCTCGGGTTATGGCTACACCTTC. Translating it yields CSASSGYGYTF.

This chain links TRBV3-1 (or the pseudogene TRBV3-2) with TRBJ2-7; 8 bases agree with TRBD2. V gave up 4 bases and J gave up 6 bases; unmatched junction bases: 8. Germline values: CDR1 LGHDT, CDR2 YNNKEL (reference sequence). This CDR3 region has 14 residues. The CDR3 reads CASSPGTSSPEQYF. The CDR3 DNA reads TGTGCCAGCAGCCCCGGGACTAGTTCCCCCGAGCAGTACTTC.

In nucleotides, the CDR3 is TGTGCCATCAGTGCTAGCGGGTTAGATACGCAGTATTTT. This translates into CAISASGLDTQYF. The J gene is TRBJ2-3, the V gene TRBV10-3; 8 bases agree with TRBD2. Germline values: CDR1 ENHRY, CDR2 SYGVKD. CDR3 length: 13 residues. Trimming took 4 bases from V and 5 from J; bases not matched to a gene: 2.

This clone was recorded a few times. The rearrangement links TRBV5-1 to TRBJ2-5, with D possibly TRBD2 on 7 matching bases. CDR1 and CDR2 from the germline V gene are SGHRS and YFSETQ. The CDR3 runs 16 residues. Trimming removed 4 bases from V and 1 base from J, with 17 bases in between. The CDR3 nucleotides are TGCGCCAGCAGCACTGGAGGCGGGGGCGGCCAAGAGACCCAGTACTTC. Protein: CASSTGGGGGQETQYF.

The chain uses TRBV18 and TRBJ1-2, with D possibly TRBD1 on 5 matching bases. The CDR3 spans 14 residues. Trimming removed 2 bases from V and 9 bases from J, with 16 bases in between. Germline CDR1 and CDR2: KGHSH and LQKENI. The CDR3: CASSPGAALLSYTF. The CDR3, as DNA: TGTGCCAGCTCACCAGGGGCAGCGTTACTCAGCTACACCTTC.

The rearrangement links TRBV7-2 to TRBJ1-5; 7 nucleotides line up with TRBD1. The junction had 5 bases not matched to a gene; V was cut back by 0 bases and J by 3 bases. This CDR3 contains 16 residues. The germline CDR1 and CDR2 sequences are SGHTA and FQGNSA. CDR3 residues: CASSLAPGQLNQPQHF. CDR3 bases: TGTGCCAGCAGCTTAGCCCCGGGACAGCTCAATCAGCCCCAGCATTTT.

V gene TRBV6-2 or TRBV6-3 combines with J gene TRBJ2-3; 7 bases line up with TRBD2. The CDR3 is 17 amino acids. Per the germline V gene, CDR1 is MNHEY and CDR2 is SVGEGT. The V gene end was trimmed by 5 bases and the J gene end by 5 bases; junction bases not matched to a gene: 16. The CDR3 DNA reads TGTGCCAGCAGTAACCCCCTGGGGCGGGGGAGTGGAGATACGCAGTATTTT. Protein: CASSNPLGRGSGDTQYF.

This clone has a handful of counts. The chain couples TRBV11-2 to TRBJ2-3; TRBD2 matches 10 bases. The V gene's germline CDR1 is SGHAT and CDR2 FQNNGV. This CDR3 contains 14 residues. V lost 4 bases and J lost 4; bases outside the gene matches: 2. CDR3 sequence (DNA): TGTGCCAGCAGCTCCAGCGGGGGGGCAGATACGCAGTATTTT. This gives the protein CASSSSGGADTQYF.

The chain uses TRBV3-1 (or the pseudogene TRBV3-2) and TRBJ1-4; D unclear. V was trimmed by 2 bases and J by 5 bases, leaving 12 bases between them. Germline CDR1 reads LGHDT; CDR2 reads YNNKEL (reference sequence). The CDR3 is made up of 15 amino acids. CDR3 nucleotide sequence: TGTGCCAGCAGCCAACCTGGGCGGGGAAATGAAAAACTGTTTTTT. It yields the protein CASSQPGRGNEKLFF.

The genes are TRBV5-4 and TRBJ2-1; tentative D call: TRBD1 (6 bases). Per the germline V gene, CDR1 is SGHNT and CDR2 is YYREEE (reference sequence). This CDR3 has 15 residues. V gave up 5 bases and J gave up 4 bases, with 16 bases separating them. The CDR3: CASRSGQTLYNEQFF. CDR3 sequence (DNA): TGTGCCAGCAGATCCGGACAGACTTTATACAATGAGCAGTTCTTC.